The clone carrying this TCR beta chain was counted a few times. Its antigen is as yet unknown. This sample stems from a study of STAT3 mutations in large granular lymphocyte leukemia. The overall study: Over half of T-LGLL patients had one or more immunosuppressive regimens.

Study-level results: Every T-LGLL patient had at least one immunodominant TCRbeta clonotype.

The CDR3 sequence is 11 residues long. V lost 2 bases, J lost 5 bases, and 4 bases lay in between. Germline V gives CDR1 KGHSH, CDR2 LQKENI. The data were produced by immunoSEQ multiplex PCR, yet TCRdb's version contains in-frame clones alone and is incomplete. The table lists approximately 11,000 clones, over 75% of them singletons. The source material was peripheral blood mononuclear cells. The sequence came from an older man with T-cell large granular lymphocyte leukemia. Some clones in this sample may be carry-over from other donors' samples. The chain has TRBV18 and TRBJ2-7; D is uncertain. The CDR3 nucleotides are TGTGCCAGCTCACCAAAGGACGAGCAGTACTTC. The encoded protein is CASSPKDEQYF.